These 18 T cell receptor beta chains share one sample of origin, sequenced in a study of cytomegalovirus exposure and HLA in healthy donors. The PCR was carried out with 60 Vbeta primers and 13 Jbeta primers. Repertoires were generated with immunoSEQ multiplex PCR, while TCRdb's copy carries only in-frame clones and drops some. The sample totals 100,000 to 150,000 clones; its top ten clones hold 1.6%. Material: PBMCs. The receptors here all came from a woman between 40 and 50 years old in good health and CMV-seropositive.

This chain links TRBV7-6 with TRBJ1-2, with 9 bases identical to TRBD1. The CDR3 spans 17 residues. J was trimmed by 0 bases and V by 4 bases; bases with no gene match: 9. Germline assignment: CDR1 SGHVS and CDR2 FNYEAQ. The CDR3 sequence is CASSWGDRVSSNYGYTF. As DNA, the CDR3 is TGTGCCAGCAGCTGGGGGGACAGGGTTTCCTCTAACTATGGCTACACCTTC.

This sequence joins TRBV7-8 and TRBJ2-5; no reliable D call. V was trimmed by 1 base and J by 5 bases, leaving 8 bases between them. Germline lookup yields CDR1 SGHVS and CDR2 FQNEAQ. The CDR3 is 13 amino acids. Here the CDR3 DNA reads TGTGCCAGCAGCTTAGAGCTATCGGAGACCCAGTACTTC. This translates into CASSLELSETQYF.

Details on this clone: Compared with germline, one end of the junction differs, possibly owing to a read error. The rearrangement uses TRBV5-6 and TRBJ2-2, with D hard to call. The CDR3 totals 13 residues. Germline lookup yields CDR1 SGHDT and CDR2 YYEEEE. Here the CDR3 reads CASSLLTPGELFF. The CDR3 region has the DNA TGTGCCAGCAGCTTACTGACACCCGGAGAGCTGTTTTTT.

The CDR3 here is CASSPPDRGLEAFF. CDR3 in DNA: TGTGCCAGCAGCCCTCCTGACAGGGGGCTTGAAGCTTTCTTT. The chain uses TRBV14 and TRBJ1-1, with 10 nucleotides matching TRBD1. This CDR3 contains 14 residues. Unmatched junction bases numbered 6, after V lost 4 bases and J lost 7 bases. Germline CDR1 and CDR2: SGHDN and FVKESK.

The V call is TRBV14, the J call TRBJ2-5; maybe TRBD2 (5 bases). The closer fit of TRBJ2-7 to the DNA end suggests the J call may be wrong. CDR1 and CDR2 from the germline V gene are SGHDN and FVKESK. The CDR3 runs to 14 residues. The CDR3: CASSPGGWTYEQYF. The DNA for the CDR3 is TGTGCCAGCAGCCCGGGCGGGTGGACCTACGAGCAGTACTTC.

V is TRBV19 and J is TRBJ2-7; the D gene is possibly TRBD2 (5 bases). Germline-derived CDR1 and CDR2 are LNHDA and SQIVND (reference sequence). The CDR3 has 13 residues. Trimming pared 7 bases from V and 3 bases from J, leaving 13 bases between. The CDR3 DNA sequence: TGTGCCAGTAAGAGGAGCGGTAACTACGAGCAGTACTTC. It specifies CASKRSGNYEQYF.

The gene calls are TRBV7-9 and TRBJ2-7, with D possibly TRBD2 on 6 matching bases. This CDR3 is 17 amino acids long. Germline V lookup: CDR1 SEHNR, CDR2 FQNEAQ (reference sequence). The V and J ends lost 2 bases and 5 bases respectively, with 22 bases between them. CDR3 loop: CASSLLIGGSGTHEQYF. The CDR3 nucleotides are TGTGCCAGCAGCTTATTAATAGGCGGTAGCGGAACCCACGAGCAGTACTTC.

V gene TRBV28 combines with J gene TRBJ2-7; TRBD2 agrees at 7 bases. From germline, CDR1 is MDHEN and CDR2 SYDVKM. The CDR3 contains 14 residues. The J segment lost 3 bases and the V segment lost 10 bases, leaving 12 bases of the junction unmatched. The CDR3 protein is CATRGGGEFYEQYF. CDR3 in DNA: TGTGCCACCCGGGGTGGGGGGGAATTCTACGAGCAGTACTTC. The complete variable domain, with remaining parts taken from reference TRBV28 and TRBJ2-7, reads DVKVTQSSRYLVKRTGEKVFLECVQDMDHENMFWYRQDPGLGLRLIYFSYDVKMKEKGDIPEGYSVSREKKERFSLILESASTNQTSMYLCATRGGGEFYEQYFGPGTRLTVT.

The chain has TRBV6-5 and TRBJ1-1; D perhaps matches TRBD1 (5 bases). The CDR3 extends over 15 amino acids. Trimming left V 0 bases short and J 5 bases short, with 13 bases between. The germline CDR1 and CDR2 sequences are MNHEY and SVGAGI. CDR3 region: CASSYSEGVGTEAFF. Written as DNA, the CDR3 is TGTGCCAGCAGTTACTCGGAAGGGGTGGGTACTGAAGCTTTCTTT.

This chain joins TRBV18 and TRBJ2-3; 8 bases line up with TRBD1. J lost 4 bases, V lost 3 bases, and 3 bases had no gene match. From germline, CDR1 is KGHSH and CDR2 LQKENI. CDR3 length: 14 residues. The CDR3 nucleotides are TGTGCCAGCTCACCGGACAGGGTAGCAGATACGCAGTATTTT. Encoded protein: CASSPDRVADTQYF.

The chain employs TRBV7-2 and TRBJ2-5, with D uncertain. Germline assignment: CDR1 SGHTA and CDR2 FQGNSA. This CDR3 is 12 amino acids long. Trimming stripped 4 bases from V and 0 bases from J, with 3 bases between. CDR3 region: CASSSYQETQYF. The CDR3 bases are TGTGCCAGCAGCTCGTACCAAGAGACCCAGTACTTC.

The chain employs TRBV9 and TRBJ2-1, with D possibly matching TRBD1 (5 bases). The V end was cut by 4 bases, the J end by 5 bases, with 7 bases between. Germline CDR1 reads SGDLS; CDR2 reads YYNGEE. The CDR3 is 12 amino acids. The CDR3 coding sequence is TGTGCCAGCAGCCAGGGCCACAATGAGCAGTTCTTC. This gives the protein CASSQGHNEQFF.

The J gene is TRBJ2-1, the V gene TRBV5-1; a possible D gene is TRBD1 (6 bases). In germline, CDR1 is SGHRS, CDR2 YFSETQ. The length of the CDR3 is 15 residues. The ends were cut back, 1 base at V and 4 bases at J, with 12 bases in the middle. The CDR3 nucleotides read TGCGCCAGCAGCTTGCCCCAGGACAGTTACAATGAGCAGTTCTTC. This encodes CASSLPQDSYNEQFF.

This chain joins TRBV10-3 and TRBJ2-2, with 8 bases matching TRBD2. The trim removed 8 bases at V and 1 base at J, leaving 6 bases unmatched. In germline, CDR1 is ENHRY, CDR2 SYGVKD. The CDR3 length is 15 residues. This CDR3 reads CAILGLAGNTGELFF. CDR3 nucleotides: TGTGCCATCCTGGGGCTAGCGGGGAACACCGGGGAGCTGTTTTTT.

J is TRBJ2-3 and V is TRBV5-1; D gene uncertain. V shed 0 bases and J shed 1 base, with 15 bases lying between them. The CDR3 length is 17 residues. Looked up from germline, CDR1 is SGHRS and CDR2 is YFSETQ. The CDR3 protein is CASSLATAGLGTDTQYF. The CDR3, as DNA: TGCGCCAGCAGCTTGGCGACGGCAGGTCTGGGCACAGATACGCAGTATTTT. The full variable domain, in which reference TRBV5-1 and TRBJ2-3 provide the parts outside the CDR3, is KAGVTQTPRYLIKTRGQQVTLSCSPISGHRSVSWYQQTPGQGLQFLFEYFSETQRNKGNFPGRFSGRQFSNSRSEMNVSTLELGDSALYLCASSLATAGLGTDTQYFGPGTRLTVL.

The chain has TRBV9 and TRBJ2-7; 8 positions agree with TRBD2. Germline CDR1 reads SGDLS; CDR2 reads YYNGEE. CDR3 length equals 16 residues. With V trimmed by 0 bases and J by 6 bases, 11 bases remained unmatched. The CDR3: CASSVGLSGGPPEQYF. In nucleotides, the CDR3 is TGTGCCAGCAGCGTAGGGTTGTCGGGAGGGCCGCCCGAGCAGTACTTC.

The chain is built from TRBV5-1 and TRBJ2-2; maybe TRBD1 (5 bases). There are 16 residues in the CDR3. CDR1 is SGHRS and CDR2 is YFSETQ in the germline V gene. The V end was cut by 0 bases, the J end by 1 base, with 10 bases between. This chain's CDR3 is CASSLAGALNTGELFF. CDR3 bases: TGCGCCAGCAGCTTGGCTGGGGCGCTGAACACCGGGGAGCTGTTTTTT. Full variable domain (outside the CDR3, taken from reference TRBV5-1 and TRBJ2-2): KAGVTQTPRYLIKTRGQQVTLSCSPISGHRSVSWYQQTPGQGLQFLFEYFSETQRNKGNFPGRFSGRQFSNSRSEMNVSTLELGDSALYLCASSLAGALNTGELFFGEGSRLTVL.

V gene TRBV7-2 combines with J gene TRBJ2-7; 9 bases fit TRBD2. This CDR3 contains 14 residues. V lost 4 bases and J lost 6; bases outside the gene matches: 7. CDR1 and CDR2 from the germline V gene are SGHTA and FQGNSA. The CDR3 loop is CASSSGLAKVEQYF. CDR3 sequence (DNA): TGTGCCAGCAGCTCGGGACTAGCAAAGGTCGAGCAGTACTTC. The full variable domain, with the rest looked up from reference TRBV7-2 and TRBJ2-7, is GAGVSQSPSNKVTEKGKDVELRCDPISGHTALYWYRQSLGQGLEFLIYFQGNSAPDKSGLPSDRFSAERTGGSVSTLTIQRTQQEDSAVYLCASSSGLAKVEQYFGPGTRLTVT.